The 20 T cell receptor beta chains given below trace back to one sample, sequenced in a study of blood T cell repertoires in COVID-19. Clones were sequenced by immunoSEQ multiplex PCR, and TCRdb holds only the in-frame ones, with some missing. The sample gives approximately 100,000 clones, roughly 86% of which show up once; more than 25% is in the top ten. Sequenced sample: peripheral blood. The receptors shown here come from a human donor in a cohort sampled during active COVID-19.

V usage is TRBV9 and J usage is TRBJ2-7; 7 nucleotides agree with TRBD2. Losses at the gene ends were 4 bases for V and 3 bases for J; bases not matched to a gene: 22. The CDR3 loop spans 19 amino acids. Germline CDR1 is SGDLS and CDR2 is YYNGEE. The CDR3 nucleotides read TGTGCCAGCAGCTTACAGCCAGGGAATCGGGGACTACCCTTCTACGAGCAGTACTTC. This sequence encodes CASSLQPGNRGLPFYEQYF.

V gene TRBV19 combines with J gene TRBJ2-3, with D uncertain. CDR1 is LNHDA and CDR2 is SQIVND in the germline V gene (reference sequence). Trimming pared 4 bases from V and 1 base from J, leaving 12 bases between. The CDR3 totals 15 residues. The DNA for the CDR3 is TGTGCCAGTAGTAACGAGGCCCGGGGCACAGATACGCAGTATTTT. It yields the protein CASSNEARGTDTQYF.

V gene TRBV29-1 combines with J gene TRBJ1-3; D not certain. Trimming removed 7 bases at V and 0 bases at J, with 16 bases between. Germline V gene data show CDR1 as SQVTM and CDR2 as ANQGSEA. The CDR3 is made up of 15 amino acids. The CDR3 protein is CSANFPLISGNTIYF. The CDR3 DNA reads as TGCAGCGCGAACTTCCCACTTATCTCTGGAAACACCATATATTTT. The whole variable domain, filled in from reference TRBV29-1 and TRBJ1-3, reads SAVISQKPSRDICQRGTSLTIQCQVDSQVTMMFWYRQQPGQSLTLIATANQGSEATYESGFVIDKFPISRPNLTFSTLTVSNMSPEDSSIYLCSANFPLISGNTIYFGEGSWLTVV.

This chain joins TRBV7-6 and TRBJ2-7; 7 nucleotides line up with TRBD2. In germline, CDR1 is SGHVS, CDR2 FNYEAQ. V trimming: 2 bases; J trimming: 6 bases; junction bases outside the gene matches: 13. This CDR3 has 16 residues. CDR3 DNA sequence: TGTGCCAGCAGCTTATTCGAATTGGCGGGAGTGTCCGAGCAGTACTTC. Translation gives CASSLFELAGVSEQYF.

Written as DNA, the CDR3 is TGTGCCTGGAGTCCTAGCGGAGGGGTGGGCACAGATACGCAGTATTTT. This codes for CAWSPSGGVGTDTQYF. This rearrangement joins TRBV30 to TRBJ2-3, with 7 bases matching TRBD2. This CDR3 region has 16 residues. Looked up from germline, CDR1 is GTSNPN and CDR2 is SVGIG (reference sequence). Trimming at V came to 2 bases and at J to 1 base, leaving 9 bases not matched to a gene.

The rearrangement links TRBV7-9 to TRBJ2-7, with 10 bases that match TRBD2. The CDR3 consists of 13 residues. The V segment lost 6 bases and the J segment 2 bases; nucleotides outside the gene matches: 1. Germline lookup yields CDR1 SEHNR and CDR2 FQNEAQ (reference sequence). The CDR3 DNA is TGTGCCAGCAGTAGCGGGAGGCCCTACGAGCAGTACTTC. Residues: CASSSGRPYEQYF.

In this sample, this clone turned up once. The chain carries TRBV5-5 and TRBJ2-3; perhaps TRBD2 as D (6 bases). Per the germline V gene, CDR1 is SGHKS and CDR2 is YYEKEE (reference sequence). Trimming stripped 0 bases from V and 4 bases from J, with 21 bases between. The CDR3 spans 18 residues. CDR3 DNA: TGTGCCAGCAGCTTGGAGGGCCGCGGGACTTCCCGGGCAGATACGCAGTATTTT. As protein: CASSLEGRGTSRADTQYF.

The J gene is TRBJ2-2, the V gene TRBV6-6, with 7 bases that match TRBD1. Losses at the gene ends were 5 bases for V and 1 base for J; bases not matched to a gene: 10. The CDR3 runs 17 residues. Germline V CDR1 and CDR2: MNHNY, SVGAGI (reference sequence). The CDR3 bases are TGTGCCAGCAGTCCCCCCCGCCAGGGGGTGAACACCGGGGAGCTGTTTTTT. Amino acid sequence: CASSPPRQGVNTGELFF.

V usage is TRBV19 and J usage is TRBJ1-2, with 8 positions matching TRBD1. V was clipped by 5 bases and J by 8 bases; unmatched bases: 13. The germline V gene has CDR1 LNHDA and CDR2 SQIVND (reference sequence). The CDR3 has 15 amino acids. The CDR3 DNA reads as TGTGCCAGTAGTGCCTCCCAGGGGGCCACGAGAGGCTACACCTTC. It codes for CASSASQGATRGYTF.

The chain couples TRBV5-8 to TRBJ1-2, with TRBD1 matching over 8 bases. There are 14 residues in the CDR3. Germline CDR1 and CDR2: SGHTS and YDEGEE. V lost 5 bases and J lost 6; bases outside the gene matches: 9. The CDR3 bases are TGTGCCAGCAGAGCGCAGACAGGGGAGGATGGCTACACCTTC. It translates to CASRAQTGEDGYTF.

The chain employs TRBV7-2 and TRBJ1-6; 9 bases line up with TRBD1. This CDR3 contains 16 residues. Germline trimming cut 2 bases from V and 9 bases from J; bases unmatched to any gene: 8. The V gene's germline CDR1 is SGHTA and CDR2 FQGNSA. CDR3 loop: CASSLPAGQGTSPLHF. The CDR3 region has the DNA TGTGCCAGCAGCTTACCGGCCGGACAGGGGACTTCACCCCTCCACTTT.

This chain joins TRBV7-6 and TRBJ2-1; 10 bases match TRBD2. V gave up 5 bases and J gave up 4 bases; unmatched junction bases: 5. Germline values: CDR1 SGHVS, CDR2 FNYEAQ. The CDR3 is 15 amino acids. The CDR3 bases are TGTGCCAGCAGCATCGGGACTAGCGTATACAATGAGCAGTTCTTC. This encodes CASSIGTSVYNEQFF. Variable domain in full (rest from reference TRBV7-6 and TRBJ2-1): GAGVSQSPRYKVTKRGQDVALRCDPISGHVSLYWYRQALGQGPEFLTYFNYEAQQDKSGLPNDRFSAERPEGSISTLTIQRTEQRDSAMYRCASSIGTSVYNEQFFGPGTRLTVL.

The J gene is TRBJ2-3, the V gene TRBV10-3; tentatively, D is TRBD1 (6 bases). This CDR3 contains 16 residues. Trimming took 2 bases from V and 6 from J, leaving 18 bases between them. CDR1 is ENHRY and CDR2 is SYGVKD in the germline V gene. The CDR3 DNA reads TGTGCCATCAGTGAGAGAGAAAGAACAGGGTCCGATACGCAGTATTTT. Its protein is CAISERERTGSDTQYF.

The V and J genes are TRBV5-1 and TRBJ1-1; tentatively, D is TRBD1 (5 bases). Germline loops: CDR1 SGHRS, CDR2 YFSETQ. V was trimmed by 4 bases and J by 3 bases, leaving 10 bases between them. The CDR3 extends over 13 amino acids. CDR3 amino acids: CASSPQGYTEAFF. In nucleotides, the CDR3 is TGCGCCAGCAGCCCCCAGGGTTACACTGAAGCTTTCTTT.

V gene TRBV4-2 combines with J gene TRBJ1-4; TRBD1 is a possible D gene (5 bases). The germline V gene encodes CDR1 LGHNA and CDR2 YNFKEQ. Trimming cost V 2 bases and J 8 bases, with 6 bases left between them. The CDR3 has 12 amino acids. CDR3 sequence: CASSQWGEKLFF. CDR3 coding DNA: TGTGCCAGCAGCCAATGGGGCGAAAAACTGTTTTTT.

The V gene is TRBV29-1, the J gene TRBJ2-3; perhaps TRBD1 as D (5 bases). V lost 3 bases and J 6 bases, leaving 7 bases between the germline ends. The CDR3 extends over 11 amino acids. From germline, CDR1 is SQVTM and CDR2 ANQGSEA. This CDR3 reads CSVDPGDTQYF. CDR3 bases: TGCAGCGTTGACCCAGGGGATACGCAGTATTTT.

In regard to this clone: The sample has other DNA sequences that encode this CDR3 too. The CDR3 spells CAWSARVNGQPQHF. In nucleotides, the CDR3 is TGTGCCTGGAGCGCCAGGGTGAACGGTCAGCCCCAGCATTTT. The chain carries TRBV30 and TRBJ1-5; weak D call: TRBD1 (5 bases). V was clipped by 3 bases and J by 6 bases, with 15 bases between them. The CDR3 loop spans 14 amino acids. Looked up from germline, CDR1 is GTSNPN and CDR2 is SVGIG (reference sequence).

The chain carries TRBV11-1 and TRBJ2-5; TRBD2 agrees at 8 bases. V shed 5 bases, J shed 3 bases, and the junction held 5 bases outside the gene matches. This CDR3 comprises 14 residues. CDR1 and CDR2 (germline): SGHAT, FQDESV (reference sequence). DNA for the CDR3: TGTGCCAGCAGCAGGGGGACTAGAGAAGAGACCCAGTACTTC. It yields the protein CASSRGTREETQYF. Looking up the rest from reference TRBV11-1 and TRBJ2-5 gives the full variable domain: EAEVAQSPRYKITEKSQAVAFWCDPISGHATLYWYRQILGQGPELLVQFQDESVVDDSQLPKDRFSAERLKGVDSTLKIQPAELGDSAMYLCASSRGTREETQYFGPGTRLLVL.

V is TRBV7-2 and J is TRBJ2-5; TRBD2 aligns across 7 bases. The ends lost 0 bases at V and 2 bases at J; junction bases unmatched: 12. Germline values: CDR1 SGHTA, CDR2 FQGNSA. The CDR3 runs 18 residues. CDR3 in amino acids: CASSLAGEGRDLQETQYF. DNA of the CDR3: TGTGCCAGCAGCTTAGCGGGAGAGGGGAGGGACCTTCAAGAGACCCAGTACTTC.

This chain uses TRBV7-8 with TRBJ1-6, with TRBD1 identical over 8 bases. The CDR3 has 15 amino acids. Germline trimming cut 5 bases from V and 9 bases from J; bases unmatched to any gene: 9. The germline CDR1 and CDR2 sequences are SGHVS and FQNEAQ. CDR3 bases: TGTGCCAGCAGCATGGGGACAGGCGCCTTTTCACCCCTCCACTTT. This translates into CASSMGTGAFSPLHF. The whole variable domain, remainder taken from reference TRBV7-8 and TRBJ1-6, is GAGVSQSPRYKVAKRGQDVALRCDPISGHVSLFWYQQALGQGPEFLTYFQNEAQLDKSGLPSDRFFAERPEGSVSTLKIQRTQQEDSAVYLCASSMGTGAFSPLHFGNGTRLTVT.